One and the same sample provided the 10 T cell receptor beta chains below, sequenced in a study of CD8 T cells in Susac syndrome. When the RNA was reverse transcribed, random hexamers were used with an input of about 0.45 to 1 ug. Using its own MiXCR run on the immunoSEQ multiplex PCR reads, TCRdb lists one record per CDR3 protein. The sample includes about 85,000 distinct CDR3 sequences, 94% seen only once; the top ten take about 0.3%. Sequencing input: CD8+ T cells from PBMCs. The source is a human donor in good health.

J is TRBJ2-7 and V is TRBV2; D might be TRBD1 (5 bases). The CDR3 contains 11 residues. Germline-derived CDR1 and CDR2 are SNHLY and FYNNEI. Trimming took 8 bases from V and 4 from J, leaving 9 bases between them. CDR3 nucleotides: TGTGCCAGCGGCAGGGTGTACGAGCAGTACGTC. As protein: CASGRVYEQYV.

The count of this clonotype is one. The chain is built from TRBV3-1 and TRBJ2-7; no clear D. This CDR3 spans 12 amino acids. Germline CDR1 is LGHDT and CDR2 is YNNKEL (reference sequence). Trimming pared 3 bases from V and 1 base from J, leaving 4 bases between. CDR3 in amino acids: CASSQGSYEQYF. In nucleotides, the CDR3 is TGTGCCAGCAGCCAGGGATCCTACGAGCAGTACTTC.

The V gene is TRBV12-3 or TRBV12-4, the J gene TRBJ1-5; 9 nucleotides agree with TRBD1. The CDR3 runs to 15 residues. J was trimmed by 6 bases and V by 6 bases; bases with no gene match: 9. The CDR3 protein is CASSGGGTGSQPQHF. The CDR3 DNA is TGTGCCAGCAGCGGTGGGGGGACAGGGAGTCAGCCCCAGCATTTT.

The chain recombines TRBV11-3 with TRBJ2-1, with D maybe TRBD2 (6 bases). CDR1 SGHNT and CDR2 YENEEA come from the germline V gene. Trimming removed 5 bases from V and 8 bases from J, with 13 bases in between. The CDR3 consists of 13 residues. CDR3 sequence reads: CASSPDPGDEQFF. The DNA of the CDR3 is TGTGCCAGCAGCCCGGACCCGGGGGATGAGCAGTTCTTC.

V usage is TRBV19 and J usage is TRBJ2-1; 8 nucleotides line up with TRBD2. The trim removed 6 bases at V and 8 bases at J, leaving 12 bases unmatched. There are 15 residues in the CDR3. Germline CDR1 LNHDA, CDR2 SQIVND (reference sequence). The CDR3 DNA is TGTGCCAGTAGCCCCTCCCGGGGGGGCCTGGATGAGCAGTTCTTC. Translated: CASSPSRGGLDEQFF.

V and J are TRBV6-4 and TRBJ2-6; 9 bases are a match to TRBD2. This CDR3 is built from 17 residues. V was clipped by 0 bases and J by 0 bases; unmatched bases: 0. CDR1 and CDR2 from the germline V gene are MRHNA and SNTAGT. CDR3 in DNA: TGTGCCAGCAGTGACTCGACTAGCGGCTCTGGGGCCAACGTCCTGACTTTC. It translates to CASSDSTSGSGANVLTF.

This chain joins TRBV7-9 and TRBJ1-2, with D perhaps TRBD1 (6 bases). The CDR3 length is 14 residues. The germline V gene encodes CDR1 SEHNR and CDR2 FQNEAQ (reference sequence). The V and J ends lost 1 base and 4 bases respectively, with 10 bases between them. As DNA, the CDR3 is TGTGCCAGCAGCTTAGTGGGGGCTCTCTATGGCTACACCTTC. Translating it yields CASSLVGALYGYTF.

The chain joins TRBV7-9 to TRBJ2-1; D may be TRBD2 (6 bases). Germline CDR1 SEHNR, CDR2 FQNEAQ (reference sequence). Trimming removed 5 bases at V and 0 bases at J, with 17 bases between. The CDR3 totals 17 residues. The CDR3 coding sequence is TGTGCCAGCAGCACAAGGCGGGACCCGAGCTCCTACAATGAGCAGTTCTTC. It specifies CASSTRRDPSSYNEQFF.

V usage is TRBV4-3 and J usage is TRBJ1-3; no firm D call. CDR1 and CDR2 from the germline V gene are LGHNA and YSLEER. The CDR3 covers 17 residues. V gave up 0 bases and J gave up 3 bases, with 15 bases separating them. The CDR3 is CASSQDIGRPSGNTIYF. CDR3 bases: TGCGCCAGCAGCCAAGATATAGGGAGGCCGAGTGGAAACACCATATATTTT.

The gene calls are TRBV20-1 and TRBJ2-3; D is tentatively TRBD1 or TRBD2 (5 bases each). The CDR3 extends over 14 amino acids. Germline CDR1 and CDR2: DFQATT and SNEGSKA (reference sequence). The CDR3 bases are TGCAGCGAGCATACGGGGACCCGCACAGATACGCAGTATTTT. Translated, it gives CSEHTGTRTDTQYF.